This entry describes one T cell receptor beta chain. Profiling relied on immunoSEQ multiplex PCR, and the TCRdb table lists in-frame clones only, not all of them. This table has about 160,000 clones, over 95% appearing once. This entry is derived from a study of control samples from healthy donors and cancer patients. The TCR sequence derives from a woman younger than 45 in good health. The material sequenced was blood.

CDR3 residues: CASSLYGAPLHF. CDR3 sequence (DNA): TGTGCCAGCAGCTTGTACGGGGCGCCCCTCCACTTT. This chain joins TRBV5-4 and TRBJ1-6; TRBD1 might be the D (5 bases). This CDR3 has 12 residues. Between the trimmed V and J ends, which lost 1 base and 13 bases, there was a span of 9 bases. CDR1 is SGHNT, CDR2 YYREEE, per germline (reference sequence).